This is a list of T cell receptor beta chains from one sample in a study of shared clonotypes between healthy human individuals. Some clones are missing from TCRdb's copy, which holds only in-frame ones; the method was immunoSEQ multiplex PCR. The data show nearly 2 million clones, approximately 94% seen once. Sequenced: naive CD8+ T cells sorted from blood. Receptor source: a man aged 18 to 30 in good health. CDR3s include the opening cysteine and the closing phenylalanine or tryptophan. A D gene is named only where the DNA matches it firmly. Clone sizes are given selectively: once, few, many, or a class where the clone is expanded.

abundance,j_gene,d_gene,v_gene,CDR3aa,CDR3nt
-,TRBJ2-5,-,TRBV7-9,CASSLGTGRETQYF,TGTGCCAGCAGCTTAGGTACAGGGCGGGAGACCCAGTACTTC
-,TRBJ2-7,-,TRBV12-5,CASGLWVYEQYF,TGTGCTAGTGGTTTGTGGGTCTACGAGCAGTACTTC
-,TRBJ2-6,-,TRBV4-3,CASSQVYEWFGGANVLTF,TGCGCCAGCAGCCAAGTTTATGAGTGGTTTGGTGGGGCCAACGTCCTGACTTTC
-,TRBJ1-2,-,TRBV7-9,CASSLGRDGGLSYGYTF,TGTGCCAGCAGCTTAGGCCGTGATGGGGGGCTCAGCTATGGCTACACCTTC
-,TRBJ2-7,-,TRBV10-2,CASSEGGPFYEQYF,TGCGCCAGCAGTGAAGGGGGGCCCTTCTACGAGCAGTACTTC
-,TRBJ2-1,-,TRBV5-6,CASSFAVDEQFF,TGTGCCAGCAGTTTCGCGGTAGATGAGCAGTTCTTC
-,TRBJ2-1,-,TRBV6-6,CASSYNTGNEQFF,TGTGCCAGCAGTTACAATACAGGCAATGAGCAGTTCTTC
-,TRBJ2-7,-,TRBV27,CASNSGGVSYEQYF,TGTGCCAGCAATTCAGGGGGGGTCTCCTACGAGCAGTACTTC
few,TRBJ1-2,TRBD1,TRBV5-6,CASSFGQGEGYTF,TGTGCCAGCAGCTTCGGACAGGGGGAGGGCTACACCTTC
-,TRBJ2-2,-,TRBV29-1,CSVVLGNTGELFF,TGCAGCGTCGTTTTGGGAAACACCGGGGAGCTGTTTTTT
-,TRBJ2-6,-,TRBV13,CASSLGGPYSPEWSSGANVLTF,TGTGCCAGCAGCTTAGGGGGCCCTTATTCCCCGGAGTGGTCCTCTGGGGCCAACGTCCTGACTTTC
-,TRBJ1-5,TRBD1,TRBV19,CASSMSGQGSNQPQHF,TGTGCCAGTAGTATGTCGGGACAGGGTAGCAATCAGCCCCAGCATTTT
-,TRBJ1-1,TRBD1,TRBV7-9,CASSPLPGQGGMNTEAFF,TGTGCCAGCAGCCCCCTGCCGGGACAGGGGGGAATGAACACTGAAGCTTTCTTT
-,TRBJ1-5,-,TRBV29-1,CSALTAYSNQPQHF,TGCAGCGCTCTGACAGCATATAGCAATCAGCCCCAGCATTTT
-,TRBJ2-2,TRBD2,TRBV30,CAWFGREGIPGELFF,TGTGCCTGGTTCGGGAGGGAAGGGATACCCGGGGAGCTGTTTTTT
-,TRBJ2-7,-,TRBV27,CASSPDRSYDEQYF,TGTGCCAGCAGTCCGGACAGAAGTTACGACGAGCAGTACTTC
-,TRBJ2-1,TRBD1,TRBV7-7,CASSLYGTGAQDEQFF,TGTGCTAGCAGCTTATATGGGACAGGGGCTCAGGATGAGCAGTTCTTC
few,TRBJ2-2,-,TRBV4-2,CASSLPEDPAYTGELFF,TGTGCCAGCAGCCTCCCCGAGGATCCCGCTTACACCGGGGAGCTGTTTTTT
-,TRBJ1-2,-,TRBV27,CASSFSAGESFYGYTF,TGTGCCAGCAGTTTCTCAGCAGGGGAATCCTTCTATGGCTACACCTTC
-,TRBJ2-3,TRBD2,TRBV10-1,CASSERGVGTDTQYF,TGCGCCAGCAGTGAGCGGGGGGTTGGCACAGATACGCAGTATTTT
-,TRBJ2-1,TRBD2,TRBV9,CASSEGGGTSGYNEQFF,TGTGCCAGCAGCGAGGGCGGGGGGACTAGCGGATACAATGAGCAGTTCTTC
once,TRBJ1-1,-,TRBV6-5,CASSYERTAEAFF,TGTGCCAGCAGTTACGAACGGACGGCTGAAGCTTTCTTT
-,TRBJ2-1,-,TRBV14,CASSQDQIAISYNEQFF,TGTGCCAGCAGCCAAGATCAGATAGCAATCTCCTACAATGAGCAGTTCTTC
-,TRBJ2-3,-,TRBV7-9,CASSFSGEGPSTDTQYF,TGTGCCAGCAGCTTCTCAGGGGAGGGTCCTAGCACAGATACGCAGTATTTT
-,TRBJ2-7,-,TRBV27,CASAIQGRTYEQYF,TGTGCCAGCGCCATCCAGGGTAGGACCTACGAGCAGTACTTC
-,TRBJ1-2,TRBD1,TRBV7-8,CASSRQGTTYGYTF,TGTGCCAGCAGCCGACAGGGGACCACCTATGGCTACACCTTC
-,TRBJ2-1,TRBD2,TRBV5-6,CASSTPAGDSYNEQFF,TGTGCCAGCAGCACCCCAGCGGGGGACTCCTACAATGAGCAGTTCTTC
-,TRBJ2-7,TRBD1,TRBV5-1,CASSSRQGDFYEQYF,TGCGCCAGCAGCTCCAGACAGGGGGACTTCTACGAGCAGTACTTC
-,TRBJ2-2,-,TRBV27,CASSPLVGGTGELFF,TGTGCCAGCAGTCCCCTAGTAGGCGGCACCGGGGAGCTGTTTTTT
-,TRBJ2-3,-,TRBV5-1,CASSLSRTDDTQYF,TGCGCCAGCAGCTTGTCTCGGACAGACGATACGCAGTATTTT
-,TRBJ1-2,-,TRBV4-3,CASSQDFPSPYGYTF,TGCGCCAGCAGCCAAGATTTTCCGAGCCCCTATGGCTACACCTTC
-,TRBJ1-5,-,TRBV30,CAWSVQGYSNQPQHF,TGTGCCTGGAGTGTTCAAGGTTATAGCAATCAGCCCCAGCATTTT
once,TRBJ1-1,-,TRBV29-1,CSVVLVVGPQGTNTEAFF,TGCAGCGTTGTCCTTGTCGTAGGGCCTCAGGGGACTAACACTGAAGCTTTCTTT